What follows are 21 T cell receptor beta chains derived from one specimen sequenced in a study of a mutant IDH1 vaccine in newly diagnosed glioma. No antigens are known for them. The method was immunoSEQ multiplex PCR; TCRdb's version includes in-frame clones alone and lacks a portion of them. The top ten hold around 3.4% of the sample, which has over 45,000 clones, around 80% seen once. Time point in this sample: week 5, during vaccination. A 20-mer mutant IDH1 peptide at 300 ug was injected subcutaneously with topical imiquimod. Sequencing used PBMCs, obtained from a glioma patient whose treatment included an IDH1 peptide vaccine. The receptors were sampled from a man aged 25-45 years with glioma.

The chain couples TRBV6-1 to TRBJ1-3; D is unresolved. Germline CDR1 MNHNS, CDR2 SASEGT. This CDR3 comprises 15 residues. V lost 2 bases and J lost 5, with 13 bases in between. This CDR3 reads CASSESVLGRNTIYF. In DNA, the CDR3 is TGTGCCAGCAGTGAATCCGTGTTAGGAAGAAACACCATATATTTT.

The chain joins TRBV7-9 to TRBJ1-2; 10 positions agree with TRBD1. CDR3 length equals 15 residues. The germline CDR1 and CDR2 sequences are SEHNR and FQNEAQ (reference sequence). V was pared by 5 bases and J by 3 bases, with 6 bases of the junction left unmatched. The DNA of the CDR3 is TGTGCCAGCAGCATGACAGGGGGCGGTGACTATGGCTACACCTTC. As protein: CASSMTGGGDYGYTF.

Concerning this clone: The junction shows a germline mismatch at one end, possibly a read error. The chain has TRBV5-6 and TRBJ2-5, with 8 bases that match TRBD1. CDR3 length: 18 residues. The germline gives CDR1 SGHDT, CDR2 YYEEEE. The CDR3, as DNA: TGTGCCAACAGCTTATTCGTTTCCAAGCGCCGGGACAGGGAGACCCAGTACTTC. Encoded protein: CANSLFVSKRRDRETQYF.

This chain joins TRBV18 and TRBJ2-1, with 15 nucleotides matching TRBD2. Looked up from germline, CDR1 is KGHSH and CDR2 is LQKENI. The V and J ends lost 4 bases and 7 bases, in that order; junction bases with no gene match: 2. CDR3 length: 15 residues. CDR3: CASSRGLAGGNEQFF. CDR3 sequence (DNA): TGTGCCAGCTCACGGGGACTAGCGGGGGGTAATGAGCAGTTCTTC. Full variable domain (remainder filled in from reference TRBV18 and TRBJ2-1): NAGVMQNPRHLVRRRGQEARLRCSPMKGHSHVYWYRQLPEEGLKFMVYLQKENIIDESGMPKERFSAEFPKEGPSILRIQQVVRGDSAAYFCASSRGLAGGNEQFFGPGTRLTVL.

The chain links TRBV5-4 to TRBJ2-5, with D perhaps TRBD1 or TRBD2 (5 bases each). V lost 4 bases to trimming and J lost 4 bases, with 26 bases between them. There are 18 residues in the CDR3. Germline V lookup: CDR1 SGHNT, CDR2 YYREEE (reference sequence). The chain's CDR3 is CASSRSGPGSERRETQYF. CDR3 coding DNA: TGTGCCAGCAGCCGCTCGGGACCAGGGAGCGAAAGGAGAGAGACCCAGTACTTC.

The chain links TRBV6-5 to TRBJ2-5; the match to TRBD1 covers 10 bases. Unmatched junction bases numbered 5, after V lost 4 bases and J lost 0 bases. This CDR3 spans 16 amino acids. CDR1 is MNHEY and CDR2 is SVGAGI in the germline V gene. CDR3 in amino acids: CASSFGTGDDQETQYF. CDR3 sequence (DNA): TGTGCCAGCAGTTTTGGGACAGGGGATGACCAAGAGACCCAGTACTTC.

The rearrangement uses TRBV2 and TRBJ1-6; 8 bases are a match to TRBD1. Trimming cost V 5 bases and J 8 bases; bases outside gene matches: 11. The CDR3 totals 16 residues. Looked up from germline, CDR1 is SNHLY and CDR2 is FYNNEI. In DNA, the CDR3 is TGTGCCAGCAGTATACAGGGGGTAACGTTTGATTCACCCCTCCACTTT. This gives the protein CASSIQGVTFDSPLHF.

The V gene is TRBV7-9, the J gene TRBJ1-3, with no clear D. The CDR3 is 15 amino acids. The V end was cut by 6 bases, the J end by 3 bases, with 15 bases between. The V gene's germline CDR1 is SEHNR and CDR2 FQNEAQ (reference sequence). The CDR3 coding sequence is TGTGCCAGCAGTCGGTTAGGTACCGGTGGAAACACCATATATTTT. Translation gives CASSRLGTGGNTIYF. Variable domain in full (rest from reference TRBV7-9 and TRBJ1-3): DTGVSQNPRHKITKRGQNVTFRCDPISEHNRLYWYRQTLGQGPEFLTYFQNEAQLEKSRLLSDRFSAERPKGSFSTLEIQRTEQGDSAMYLCASSRLGTGGNTIYFGEGSWLTVV.

This chain joins TRBV18 and TRBJ2-7; TRBD1 aligns across 9 bases. CDR3 length equals 15 residues. CDR1 is KGHSH, CDR2 LQKENI, per germline. J was trimmed by 0 bases and V by 2 bases; bases with no gene match: 2. The CDR3 protein is CASSPDRGGSYEQYF. The CDR3 DNA reads as TGTGCCAGCTCACCAGACAGGGGGGGCTCCTACGAGCAGTACTTC.

This chain joins TRBV15 and TRBJ1-1; a possible D gene is TRBD1 (6 bases). Between the trimmed V and J ends, which lost 6 bases and 0 bases, there was a span of 14 bases. Germline assignment: CDR1 LNHNV and CDR2 YYDKDF (reference sequence). The CDR3 has 15 residues. The DNA of the CDR3 is TGTGCCACCAGTCGAGGGAGGGACATGAACACTGAAGCTTTCTTT. Translating gives CATSRGRDMNTEAFF.

This chain connects TRBV10-3 to TRBJ1-6, with TRBD1 matching 7 bases. The V gene's germline CDR1 is ENHRY and CDR2 SYGVKD. After removal of 0 bases from V and 7 bases from J, the junction contained 3 bases not matched to a gene. The CDR3 length is 15 residues. The CDR3 sequence is CAISESGTANSPLHF. In nucleotides, the CDR3 is TGTGCCATCAGTGAGTCGGGGACAGCGAATTCACCCCTCCACTTT.

V gene TRBV7-2 combines with J gene TRBJ1-6; D unclear. The germline V gene encodes CDR1 SGHTA and CDR2 FQGNSA. V dropped 2 bases and J dropped 9 bases, with 11 bases sitting between them. CDR3 length equals 14 residues. CDR3 sequence: CASSLRTSGSPLHF. The CDR3 bases are TGTGCCAGCAGCTTAAGGACCTCGGGTTCACCCCTCCACTTT. The full variable domain, its missing parts supplied by reference TRBV7-2 and TRBJ1-6, is GAGVSQSPSNKVTEKGKDVELRCDPISGHTALYWYRQSLGQGLEFLIYFQGNSAPDKSGLPSDRFSAERTGGSVSTLTIQRTQQEDSAVYLCASSLRTSGSPLHFGNGTRLTVT.

This clone was observed a handful of times. This chain uses TRBV5-1 with TRBJ1-1; 9 nucleotides line up with TRBD1. The CDR3 loop spans 15 amino acids. Germline assignment: CDR1 SGHRS and CDR2 YFSETQ. Trimming took 6 bases from V and 2 from J; bases not matched to a gene: 8. The CDR3 is CASTLQGAGNTEAFF. CDR3 DNA sequence: TGCGCCAGCACCCTACAGGGGGCCGGTAACACTGAAGCTTTCTTT.

The sample holds a few counts of this clone. The gene calls are TRBV11-3 and TRBJ1-1, with TRBD1 matching 8 bases. The CDR3 loop spans 13 amino acids. CDR1 SGHNT and CDR2 YENEEA come from the germline V gene. The junction had 5 bases not matched to a gene; V was cut back by 5 bases and J by 6 bases. DNA of the CDR3: TGTGCCAGCAGCGAAGGACAGGGCGCTGAAGCTTTCTTT. It codes for CASSEGQGAEAFF.

In its sample, this clone was seen a few times. V gene TRBV9 combines with J gene TRBJ1-1; D gene uncertain. CDR3 length equals 12 residues. V shed 0 bases and J shed 3 bases, with 3 bases lying between them. CDR1 is SGDLS, CDR2 YYNGEE, per germline. Written as DNA, the CDR3 is TGTGCCAGCAGCGTAGGGGACACTGAAGCTTTCTTT. Residues: CASSVGDTEAFF.

The chain has TRBV6-5 and TRBJ1-6; no clear D. Germline loops: CDR1 MNHEY, CDR2 SVGAGI. The CDR3 sequence is 13 residues long. Trimming stripped 5 bases from V and 8 bases from J, with 10 bases between. The CDR3 spells CASSHQHDSPLHF. CDR3 DNA: TGTGCCAGCAGTCACCAACATGATTCACCCCTCCACTTT.

The chain links TRBV15 to TRBJ1-1, with TRBD1 as a possible D gene (6 bases). Germline V gene sequence: CDR1 LNHNV, CDR2 YYDKDF (reference sequence). CDR3 length equals 15 residues. The V gene lost 0 bases and the J gene lost 4 bases, with 12 bases spanning the gap. In nucleotides, the CDR3 is TGTGCCACCAGCAGAGATTCAGGGGTGCGCACTGAAGCTTTCTTT. Translated, it gives CATSRDSGVRTEAFF.

This chain uses TRBV28 with TRBJ2-6; D remains ambiguous. Germline CDR1 MDHEN, CDR2 SYDVKM. Trimming removed 7 bases from V and 0 bases from J, with 13 bases in between. The CDR3 length is 16 residues. DNA of the CDR3: TGTGCCAGCAATTTTGGACGGTACTCTGGGGCCAACGTCCTGACTTTC. Translated: CASNFGRYSGANVLTF. The variable domain in full, completed from reference TRBV28 and TRBJ2-6, reads DVKVTQSSRYLVKRTGEKVFLECVQDMDHENMFWYRQDPGLGLRLIYFSYDVKMKEKGDIPEGYSVSREKKERFSLILESASTNQTSMYLCASNFGRYSGANVLTFGAGSRLTVL.

The chain recombines TRBV28 with TRBJ1-2; D gene uncertain. The CDR3 consists of 14 residues. The germline CDR1 and CDR2 sequences are MDHEN and SYDVKM. The V gene lost 6 bases and the J gene lost 4 bases, with 15 bases spanning the gap. This CDR3 is CASSQSTPPYGYTF. CDR3 nucleotide sequence: TGTGCCAGCAGCCAGTCTACCCCACCCTATGGCTACACCTTC.

This chain uses TRBV7-9 with TRBJ2-4; a possible D gene is TRBD1 (6 bases). V lost 6 bases and J lost 5, with 17 bases in between. This CDR3 region has 15 residues. Germline assignment: CDR1 SEHNR and CDR2 FQNEAQ (reference sequence). CDR3 protein: CASRTDRPDENIQYF. CDR3 bases: TGTGCCAGCAGAACCGACAGGCCCGACGAAAACATTCAGTACTTC.

The CDR3 sequence: CASSAATSGGRETQYF. In DNA, the CDR3 is TGTGCCAGCAGCGCCGCGACTAGCGGGGGGAGAGAGACCCAGTACTTC. This chain links TRBV7-2 with TRBJ2-5; 13 nucleotides align to TRBD2. The germline V gene encodes CDR1 SGHTA and CDR2 FQGNSA. V was clipped by 5 bases and J by 4 bases; unmatched bases: 7. The CDR3 sequence is 16 residues long.